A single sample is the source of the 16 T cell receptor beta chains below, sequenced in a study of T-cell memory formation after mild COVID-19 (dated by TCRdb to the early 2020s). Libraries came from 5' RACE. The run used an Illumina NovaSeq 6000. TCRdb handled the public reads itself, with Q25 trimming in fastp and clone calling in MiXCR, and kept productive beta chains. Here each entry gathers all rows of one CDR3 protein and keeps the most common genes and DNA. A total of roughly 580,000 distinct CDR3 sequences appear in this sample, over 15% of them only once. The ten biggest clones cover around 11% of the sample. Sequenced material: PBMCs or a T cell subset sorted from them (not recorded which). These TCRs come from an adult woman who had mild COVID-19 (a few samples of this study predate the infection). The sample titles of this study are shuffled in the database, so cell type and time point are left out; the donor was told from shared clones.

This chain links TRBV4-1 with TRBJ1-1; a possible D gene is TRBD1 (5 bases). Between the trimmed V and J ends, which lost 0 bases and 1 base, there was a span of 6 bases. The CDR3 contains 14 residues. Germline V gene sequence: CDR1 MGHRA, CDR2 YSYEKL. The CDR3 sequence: CASSQDRANTEAFF. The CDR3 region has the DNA TGCGCCAGCAGCCAAGACAGGGCGAACACTGAAGCTTTCTTT.

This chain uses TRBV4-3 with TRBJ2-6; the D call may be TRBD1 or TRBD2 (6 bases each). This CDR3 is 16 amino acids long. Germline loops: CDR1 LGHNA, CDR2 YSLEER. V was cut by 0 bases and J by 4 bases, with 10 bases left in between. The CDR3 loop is CASSQDWGAGANVLTF. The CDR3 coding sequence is TGCGCCAGCAGCCAAGATTGGGGGGCAGGGGCCAACGTCCTGACTTTC.

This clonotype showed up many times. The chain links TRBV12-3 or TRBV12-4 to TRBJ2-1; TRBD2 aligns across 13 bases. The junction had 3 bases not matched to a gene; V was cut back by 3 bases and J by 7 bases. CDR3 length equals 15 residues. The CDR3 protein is CASSLGLAGRNEQFF. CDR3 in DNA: TGTGCCAGCAGTTTGGGACTAGCGGGACGGAATGAGCAGTTCTTC.

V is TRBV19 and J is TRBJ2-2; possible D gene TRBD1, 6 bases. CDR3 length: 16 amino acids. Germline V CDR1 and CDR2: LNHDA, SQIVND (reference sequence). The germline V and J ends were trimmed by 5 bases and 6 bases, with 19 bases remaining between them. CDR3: CASSLPTGFDAGELFF. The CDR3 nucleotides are TGTGCCAGTAGTCTACCGACAGGATTTGACGCCGGGGAGCTGTTTTTT.

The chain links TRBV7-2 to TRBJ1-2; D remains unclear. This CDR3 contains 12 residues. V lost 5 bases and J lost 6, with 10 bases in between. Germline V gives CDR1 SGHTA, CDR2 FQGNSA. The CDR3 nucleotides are TGTGCCAGCAGCACCCCCCCAGATGGCTACACCTTC. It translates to CASSTPPDGYTF.

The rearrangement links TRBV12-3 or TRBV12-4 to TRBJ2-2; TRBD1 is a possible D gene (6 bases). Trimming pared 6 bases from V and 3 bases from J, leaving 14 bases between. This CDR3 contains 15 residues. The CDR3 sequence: CASRGHGTHTGELFF. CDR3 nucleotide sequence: TGTGCCAGCAGGGGACACGGCACCCACACCGGGGAGCTGTTTTTT.

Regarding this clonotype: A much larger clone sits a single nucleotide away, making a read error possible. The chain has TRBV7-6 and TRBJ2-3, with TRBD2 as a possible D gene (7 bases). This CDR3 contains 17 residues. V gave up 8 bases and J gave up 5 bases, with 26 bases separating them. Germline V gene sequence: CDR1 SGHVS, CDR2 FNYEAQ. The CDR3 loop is CASRSYSRGGQGDTQYF. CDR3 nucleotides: TGTGCCAGCCGCTCTTACTCGAGGGGGGGCCAAGGAGATACGCAGTATTTT. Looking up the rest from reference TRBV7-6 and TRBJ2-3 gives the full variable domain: GAGVSQSPRYKVTKRGQDVALRCDPISGHVSLYWYRQALGQGPEFLTYFNYEAQQDKSGLPNDRFSAERPEGSISTLTIQRTEQRDSAMYRCASRSYSRGGQGDTQYFGPGTRLTVL.

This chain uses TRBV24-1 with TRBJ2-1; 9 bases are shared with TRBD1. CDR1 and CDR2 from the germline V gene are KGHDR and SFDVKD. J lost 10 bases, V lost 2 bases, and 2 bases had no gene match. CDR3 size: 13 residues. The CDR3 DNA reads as TGTGCCACCAGTGATTGGGACAGGGAAGAGCAGTTCTTC. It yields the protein CATSDWDREEQFF.

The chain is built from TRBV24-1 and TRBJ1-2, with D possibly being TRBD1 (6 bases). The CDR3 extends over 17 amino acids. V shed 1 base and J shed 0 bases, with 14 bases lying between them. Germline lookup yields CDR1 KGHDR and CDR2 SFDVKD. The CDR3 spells CATSDFGVRGSNYGYTF. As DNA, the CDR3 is TGTGCCACCAGTGATTTCGGAGTCAGGGGTTCTAACTATGGCTACACCTTC.

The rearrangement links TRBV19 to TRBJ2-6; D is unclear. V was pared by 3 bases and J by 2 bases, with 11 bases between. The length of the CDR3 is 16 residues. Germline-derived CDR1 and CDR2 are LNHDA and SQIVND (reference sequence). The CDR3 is CASSILRQAGANVLTF. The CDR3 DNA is TGTGCCAGTAGTATCCTTCGGCAAGCTGGGGCCAACGTCCTGACTTTC.

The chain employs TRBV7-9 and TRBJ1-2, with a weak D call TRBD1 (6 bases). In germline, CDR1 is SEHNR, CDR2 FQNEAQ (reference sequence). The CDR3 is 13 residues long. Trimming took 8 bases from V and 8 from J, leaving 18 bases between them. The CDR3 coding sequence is TGTGCCAGCGGCTATACAGGGAATCTGGGCTACACCTTC. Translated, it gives CASGYTGNLGYTF.

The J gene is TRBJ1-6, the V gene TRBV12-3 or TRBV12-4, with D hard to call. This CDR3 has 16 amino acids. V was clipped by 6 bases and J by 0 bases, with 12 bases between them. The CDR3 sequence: CASSRTASSYNSPLHF. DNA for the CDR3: TGTGCCAGCAGCCGGACGGCGAGCTCCTATAATTCACCCCTCCACTTT.

The CDR3 sequence: CASSYSIQGASYEQYF. CDR3 DNA sequence: TGTGCCAGCAGTTACTCGATCCAGGGGGCCTCCTACGAGCAGTACTTC. V and J are TRBV6-5 and TRBJ2-7; 8 bases fit TRBD1. Germline V gives CDR1 MNHEY, CDR2 SVGAGI. There are 16 residues in the CDR3. Trimming removed 0 bases from V and 0 bases from J; junction bases left unmatched: 4.

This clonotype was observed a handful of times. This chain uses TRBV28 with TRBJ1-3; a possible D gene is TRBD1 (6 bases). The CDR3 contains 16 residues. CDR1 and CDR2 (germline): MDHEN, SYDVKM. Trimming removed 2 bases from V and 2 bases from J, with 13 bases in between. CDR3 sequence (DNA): TGTGCCAGCAGTTTACGAGGGGGGAGGACTGGAAACACCATATATTTT. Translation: CASSLRGGRTGNTIYF.

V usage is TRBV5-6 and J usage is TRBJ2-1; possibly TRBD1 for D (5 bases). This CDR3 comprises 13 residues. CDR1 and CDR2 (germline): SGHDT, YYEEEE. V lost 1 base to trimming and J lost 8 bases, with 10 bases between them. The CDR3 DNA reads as TGTGCCAGCAGCTTGCAGGGTAGCTATGAGCAGTTCTTC. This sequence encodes CASSLQGSYEQFF.

The CDR3 DNA follows: TGCGCCAGCAGCCAGGCTTTTCCCCCGGTGGGGGGCTTCGGGGAGCTGTTTTTT. This gives the protein CASSQAFPPVGGFGELFF. The rearrangement uses TRBV4-1 and TRBJ2-2; D possibly uses TRBD1 or TRBD2 (6 bases each). This CDR3 has 18 amino acids. Germline lookup yields CDR1 MGHRA and CDR2 YSYEKL. V was shortened by 3 bases and J by 7 bases, with 24 bases between the two germline ends.